This T cell receptor (beta chain) comes out of a study of blood T cell repertoires in COVID-19. At the level of the study: Sites in the United States, Italy and Spain provided acute and convalescent COVID-19 samples.

Participants, about 18 to 90 years old, spanned 24 US areas. Researchers sorted participants into cohorts using their self-reported clinical history. Clones were read by immunoSEQ multiplex PCR, and TCRdb kept only the in-frame ones, dropping some. The profile shows hundreds of thousands of clones, 70% to 90% of them singletons. The sample holds one count of this clone. Germline V gene lookup returns CDR1 ENHRY and CDR2 SYGVKD. This CDR3 is 12 amino acids long. V was cut by 2 bases and J by 4 bases, with 5 bases left in between. This sequence originates from a woman aged 18-30 years with acute COVID-19. The chain links TRBV10-3 to TRBJ1-2; D possibly corresponds to TRBD1 (5 bases). The sequencing input was PBMCs or T cells enriched from blood (not recorded which). In DNA form, the CDR3 reads TGTGCCATCAGTGAGCAGGGCTATGGCTACACCTTC. This gives the protein CAISEQGYGYTF.